These T cell receptor beta chains were read from a single sample in a study of cytomegalovirus exposure and HLA in healthy donors. TCRdb's copy holds only in-frame clones and misses some; the assay was immunoSEQ multiplex PCR. This table holds about 120,000 clones, roughly 80% found once. The sample taken for sequencing was PBMCs. The receptors originated from a male donor in good health and CMV-seronegative. The CDR3 runs from the conserved cysteine through the conserved F or W. D genes are given only for firm matches. Clone size is not always given. Where it is, it says once, few, many or a class for expanded clones.

d_gene: -; j_gene: TRBJ2-1; abundance: -; v_gene: TRBV19; CDR3nt: TGTGCCAGTAGTTTCGACAGTCACAATGAGCAGTTCTTC; CDR3aa: CASSFDSHNEQFF
d_gene: -; j_gene: TRBJ1-5; abundance: -; v_gene: TRBV28; CDR3nt: TGTGCCAGCAGTTTATTAGGGCGGTGGGGACACCTCAATCAGCCCCAGCATTTT; CDR3aa: CASSLLGRWGHLNQPQHF
d_gene: -; j_gene: TRBJ2-5; abundance: -; v_gene: TRBV19; CDR3nt: TGTGCCAGTAGTATAAACAGGGAAGAGACCCAGTACTTC; CDR3aa: CASSINREETQYF
d_gene: TRBD1; j_gene: TRBJ2-7; abundance: once; v_gene: TRBV28; CDR3nt: TGTGCCAGCAGGACAGGGGGCGATTTACACGAGCAGTACTTC; CDR3aa: CASRTGGDLHEQYF
d_gene: -; j_gene: TRBJ1-1; abundance: -; v_gene: TRBV19; CDR3nt: TGTGCCAGTAGTACCCGGGGGACTGAAGCTTTCTTT; CDR3aa: CASSTRGTEAFF
d_gene: TRBD1; j_gene: TRBJ2-2; abundance: -; v_gene: TRBV18; CDR3nt: TGTGCCAGCTCACCCAGGACAGGGGTTTACACCGGGGAGCTGTTTTTT; CDR3aa: CASSPRTGVYTGELFF
d_gene: TRBD2; j_gene: TRBJ2-5; abundance: -; v_gene: TRBV28; CDR3nt: TGTGCCAGCAGTTTAGGGGGGGAGTGGGAGACCCAGTACTTC; CDR3aa: CASSLGGEWETQYF
d_gene: -; j_gene: TRBJ2-7; abundance: -; v_gene: TRBV7-8; CDR3nt: TGTGCCAGCAGCCCGCCCCCGGCGGCCTACGAGCAGTACTTC; CDR3aa: CASSPPPAAYEQYF
d_gene: -; j_gene: TRBJ2-3; abundance: -; v_gene: TRBV7-9; CDR3nt: TGTGCCAGCAGCTTAGGTCGGGGCACAGATACGCAGTATTTT; CDR3aa: CASSLGRGTDTQYF
d_gene: TRBD2; j_gene: TRBJ2-3; abundance: -; v_gene: TRBV11-2; CDR3nt: TGTGCCAGCAGCTTATTACTAGCGGCTGATACGCAGTATTTT; CDR3aa: CASSLLLAADTQYF
d_gene: -; j_gene: TRBJ2-1; abundance: -; v_gene: TRBV27; CDR3nt: TGTGCCAGCAGTCCATATAGTAATGAGCAGTTCTTC; CDR3aa: CASSPYSNEQFF
d_gene: TRBD2; j_gene: TRBJ2-3; abundance: -; v_gene: TRBV9; CDR3nt: TGTGCCAGCAGCGCCGGGGGGAGTTTGAAGGGAGATACGCAGTATTTT; CDR3aa: CASSAGGSLKGDTQYF
d_gene: TRBD1; j_gene: TRBJ1-1; abundance: -; v_gene: TRBV7-2; CDR3nt: TGTGCCAGCAGCCTTCAGGGGGCCCTGACTGAAGCTTTCTTT; CDR3aa: CASSLQGALTEAFF
d_gene: TRBD1; j_gene: TRBJ2-7; abundance: -; v_gene: TRBV6-1; CDR3nt: TGTGCCAGCAGTGAAATGGGACAGCGAACATCCTACGAGCAGTACTTC; CDR3aa: CASSEMGQRTSYEQYF
d_gene: -; j_gene: TRBJ2-6; abundance: -; v_gene: TRBV10-1; CDR3nt: TGCGCCAGCCCGGTGGAGGCTGGGGCCAACGTCCTGACTTTC; CDR3aa: CASPVEAGANVLTF